This entry lists 26 T cell receptor beta chains sequenced from one sample in a study of cytomegalovirus exposure and HLA in healthy donors. PCR was performed using 60 Vbeta and 13 Jbeta primers. Clones were sequenced by immunoSEQ multiplex PCR, and TCRdb holds only the in-frame ones, with some missing. Of over 150,000 clones in the sample, 65% to 90% were seen once. The material sequenced was PBMCs. These receptors all come from a man aged 50-60 years in good health and CMV-seropositive.

The chain carries TRBV9 and TRBJ2-1; 15 nucleotides align to TRBD2. CDR1 is SGDLS, CDR2 YYNGEE, per germline. The J segment lost 5 bases and the V segment lost 2 bases, leaving 2 bases of the junction unmatched. The CDR3 is made up of 16 amino acids. The CDR3 bases are TGTGCCAGCAGCGTGGGACTAGCGGGAGGTAACAATGAGCAGTTCTTC. It translates to CASSVGLAGGNNEQFF. Filled out from reference TRBV9 and TRBJ2-1, the complete variable domain reads DSGVTQTPKHLITATGQRVTLRCSPRSGDLSVYWYQQSLDQGLQFLIQYYNGEERAKGNILERFSAQQFPDLHSELNLSSLELGDSALYFCASSVGLAGGNNEQFFGPGTRLTVL.

This clone was picked up a small number of times. The chain has TRBV14 and TRBJ1-2; possible D gene TRBD1, 5 bases. The CDR3 totals 13 residues. Germline V gene sequence: CDR1 SGHDN, CDR2 FVKESK. V was trimmed by 1 base and J by 8 bases, leaving 11 bases between them. The CDR3 region has the DNA TGTGCCAGCAGCCAAGCCCCCAGGGCGGGCTACACCTTC. This sequence encodes CASSQAPRAGYTF.

This chain joins TRBV18 and TRBJ2-7; D may be TRBD1 (6 bases). This CDR3 is built from 15 residues. CDR1 and CDR2 (germline): KGHSH, LQKENI. V lost 3 bases to trimming and J lost 2 bases, with 14 bases between them. CDR3 sequence (DNA): TGTGCCAGCTCACCCTTATCCCAGGGGACCTACGAGCAGTACTTC. This sequence encodes CASSPLSQGTYEQYF.

CDR3 DNA: TGTGCCAGCAGCTTGGAGGGGGCCCTAGCTAACTATGGCTACACCTTC. Translation gives CASSLEGALANYGYTF. The chain is built from TRBV5-4 and TRBJ1-2, with 7 bases lining up with TRBD1. V shed 0 bases and J 0 bases; nucleotides not matched to a gene: 5. Germline assignment: CDR1 SGHNT and CDR2 YYREEE (reference sequence). CDR3 size: 16 residues.

This clone was found once. The chain combines TRBV7-9 with TRBJ2-2; D possibly corresponds to TRBD1 (5 bases). The V end lost 5 bases, the J end lost 1 base, and 5 bases lay between the germline ends. The CDR3 loop spans 13 amino acids. Germline V gene data show CDR1 as SEHNR and CDR2 as FQNEAQ (reference sequence). The CDR3 protein is CASSQGNTGELFF. CDR3 nucleotides: TGTGCCAGCAGCCAGGGGAACACCGGGGAGCTGTTTTTT.

J is TRBJ1-6 and V is TRBV7-2; 8 nucleotides align to TRBD1. CDR1 is SGHTA and CDR2 is FQGNSA in the germline V gene. Trimming at V came to 1 base and at J to 9 bases, leaving 5 bases not matched to a gene. The CDR3 loop spans 15 amino acids. This chain's CDR3 is CASSLEETGVSPLHF. The DNA for the CDR3 is TGTGCCAGCAGCTTAGAGGAGACAGGGGTTTCACCCCTCCACTTT.

The rearrangement links TRBV7-6 to TRBJ1-1; 12 bases match TRBD1. The CDR3 loop spans 14 amino acids. Trimming at V came to 7 bases and at J to 6 bases, leaving 6 bases not matched to a gene. The germline V gene has CDR1 SGHVS and CDR2 FNYEAQ. DNA for the CDR3: TGTGCCAGCATCCCGGGACAGGGGGCTGCTGAAGCTTTCTTT. Its protein product is CASIPGQGAAEAFF.

V gene TRBV7-2 combines with J gene TRBJ2-3; 7 bases are shared with TRBD2. Germline V gene sequence: CDR1 SGHTA, CDR2 FQGNSA. The CDR3 contains 14 residues. The trim removed 1 base at V and 8 bases at J, leaving 6 bases unmatched. The CDR3 region has the DNA TGTGCCAGCAGCTTAGAGCCTAGCGGAGGTACGCAGTATTTT. Translating it yields CASSLEPSGGTQYF.

The chain combines TRBV7-2 with TRBJ1-6; perhaps TRBD1 as D (5 bases). From germline, CDR1 is SGHTA and CDR2 FQGNSA. Trimming shortened V by 5 bases and J by 12 bases, and 23 bases separated the two germline ends. The CDR3 loop spans 16 amino acids. CDR3 nucleotides: TGTGCCAGCAGCGCGCAATACAGGAGCCCCCGTGAACCCCTCCACTTT. As protein: CASSAQYRSPREPLHF.

V and J are TRBV6-5 and TRBJ2-5, with 7 bases lining up with TRBD1. This CDR3 has 15 amino acids. CDR1 is MNHEY, CDR2 SVGAGI, per germline. V lost 5 bases, J lost 2 bases, and 8 bases stayed unmatched. CDR3 loop: CASSNTGARQETQYF. As DNA, the CDR3 is TGTGCCAGCAGTAATACAGGGGCCAGACAAGAGACCCAGTACTTC.

This chain links TRBV10-2 with TRBJ2-7; a weak D match, TRBD1 (6 bases). Trimming took 2 bases from V and 0 from J, leaving 14 bases between them. The CDR3 is made up of 16 amino acids. Germline CDR1 WSHSY, CDR2 SAAADI. This CDR3 reads CASSEQETGFSYEQYF. CDR3 DNA: TGCGCCAGCAGTGAGCAAGAGACAGGATTCTCCTACGAGCAGTACTTC.

The table lists this clone with a few counts. The chain links TRBV18 to TRBJ1-5, with a tentative D call TRBD1 (5 bases). Per germline, CDR1 KGHSH and CDR2 LQKENI. This CDR3 comprises 15 residues. V was cut by 3 bases and J by 0 bases, with 9 bases left in between. In DNA form, the CDR3 reads TGTGCCAGCTCACCGCAGGGTAATAGCAATCAGCCCCAGCATTTT. It yields the protein CASSPQGNSNQPQHF.

The chain employs TRBV10-3 and TRBJ2-3; D gene uncertain. Germline loops: CDR1 ENHRY, CDR2 SYGVKD. The V end was cut by 7 bases, the J end by 4 bases, with 15 bases between. The CDR3 loop spans 14 amino acids. CDR3 bases: TGTGCCATCACTAGGTCCCTTGCGGCAGATACGCAGTATTTT. As protein: CAITRSLAADTQYF.

The chain is built from TRBV2 and TRBJ2-2; 10 positions match TRBD1. This CDR3 has 15 amino acids. Trimming took 3 bases from V and 4 from J; bases not matched to a gene: 2. Germline V lookup: CDR1 SNHLY, CDR2 FYNNEI. The CDR3 nucleotides are TGTGCCAGCAGTGAGCGACAGGGGGCCACCGGGGAGCTGTTTTTT. This sequence encodes CASSERQGATGELFF.

This sequence joins TRBV6-1 and TRBJ2-1; possibly TRBD2 for D (6 bases). Germline loops: CDR1 MNHNS, CDR2 SASEGT. Trimming removed 5 bases from V and 8 bases from J, with 10 bases in between. The CDR3 runs 12 residues. The CDR3 sequence: CASSNWGDEQFF. CDR3 sequence (DNA): TGTGCCAGCAGTAATTGGGGGGATGAGCAGTTCTTC.

The chain links TRBV6-5 to TRBJ1-1; the match to TRBD1 covers 9 bases. Germline CDR1 reads MNHEY; CDR2 reads SVGAGI. This CDR3 has 15 residues. The trim removed 6 bases at V and 3 bases at J, leaving 8 bases unmatched. CDR3 bases: TGTGCCAGCAGGATCGGACAGGGGTTGGACACTGAAGCTTTCTTT. Amino acids: CASRIGQGLDTEAFF.

The V gene is TRBV7-6, the J gene TRBJ2-7; D is ambiguous. Trimming removed 1 base from V and 3 bases from J, with 7 bases in between. CDR1 is SGHVS, CDR2 FNYEAQ, per germline. This CDR3 has 13 residues. The CDR3 here is CASSLDSYYEQYF. In nucleotides, the CDR3 is TGTGCCAGCAGCTTAGACTCATACTACGAGCAGTACTTC.

The chain employs TRBV5-4 and TRBJ2-5, with 9 bases aligning to TRBD1. The CDR3 runs 15 residues. V trimming: 3 bases; J trimming: 7 bases; junction bases outside the gene matches: 10. Germline V gene lookup returns CDR1 SGHNT and CDR2 YYREEE (reference sequence). This CDR3 is CASSSAATGGGTQYF. The CDR3, as DNA: TGTGCCAGCAGCTCCGCCGCGACAGGGGGAGGGACCCAGTACTTC.

The rearrangement links TRBV21-1 to TRBJ1-5. TRBV21-1 is designated a pseudogene. The CDR3 has 15 residues. This CDR3 is CASTMKPLGNQPQHF. CDR3 DNA: TGTGCCAGCACCATGAAGCCTTTGGGCAATCAGCCCCAGCATTTT.

DNA for the CDR3: TGCGCCAGCAGCTTGGCTTTGCCGGAGGGCACCGGGGAGCTGTTTTTT. Translation: CASSLALPEGTGELFF. The chain links TRBV5-1 to TRBJ2-2; D is perhaps TRBD2 (6 bases). The CDR3 is 16 amino acids. Germline loops: CDR1 SGHRS, CDR2 YFSETQ. V was pared by 0 bases and J by 4 bases, with 13 bases between.

The gene calls are TRBV27 and TRBJ2-3, with 10 positions matching TRBD2. The CDR3 runs 15 residues. Trimming took 6 bases from V and 5 from J; bases not matched to a gene: 8. Looked up from germline, CDR1 is MNHEY and CDR2 is SMNVEV (reference sequence). The CDR3 nucleotides read TGTGCCAGCAGCCCGGGACTAGCGAGAAAAGATACGCAGTATTTT. It specifies CASSPGLARKDTQYF.

This chain links TRBV10-3 with TRBJ2-6; D not resolved. The CDR3 runs to 15 residues. Germline loops: CDR1 ENHRY, CDR2 SYGVKD. Trimming stripped 6 bases from V and 0 bases from J, with 9 bases between. CDR3 in DNA: TGTGCCATCAGCCCTGCGTACTCTGGGGCCAACGTCCTGACTTTC. Amino acids: CAISPAYSGANVLTF.

The V and J genes are TRBV4-3 and TRBJ1-6; 9 positions match TRBD1. The CDR3 sequence is 14 residues long. V dropped 4 bases and J dropped 7; count of bases not matched to a gene: 2. The germline CDR1 and CDR2 sequences are LGHNA and YSLEER. DNA for the CDR3: TGCGCCAGCAGCCGAGGACAGGGGAATTCACCCCTCCACTTT. Protein: CASSRGQGNSPLHF.

This clone was seen just once. The genes are TRBV6-5 and TRBJ1-1; D is undetermined. Germline V CDR1 and CDR2: MNHEY, SVGAGI. There are 14 residues in the CDR3. V dropped 11 bases and J dropped 0 bases, with 16 bases sitting between them. The CDR3 loop is CASGSELMNTEAFF. CDR3 nucleotide sequence: TGTGCCTCAGGTTCAGAACTTATGAACACTGAAGCTTTCTTT.

The V call is TRBV28, the J call TRBJ2-7, with D possibly TRBD1 on 5 matching bases. Deletions cut 7 bases from V and 5 bases from J, with 12 bases between. CDR1 MDHEN and CDR2 SYDVKM come from the germline V gene. The CDR3 totals 12 residues. The CDR3 nucleotides read TGTGCCAGCAACAGGTTTGGCCACGAGCAGTACTTC. Translated, it gives CASNRFGHEQYF.

This chain joins TRBV28 and TRBJ2-6; D perhaps matches TRBD1 (5 bases). Germline assignment: CDR1 MDHEN and CDR2 SYDVKM. Trimming pared 4 bases from V and 0 bases from J, leaving 13 bases between. The CDR3 covers 17 residues. CDR3 in amino acids: CASSSITGRSGANVLTF. The CDR3 region has the DNA TGTGCCAGCAGTTCGATAACAGGACGCTCTGGGGCCAACGTCCTGACTTTC.